This entry features one T cell receptor beta chain sequence. The antigen is not known. The junction does not match germline at one end; this may be a read error. This record comes from a study of T cell repertoires in cytomegalovirus infection. Study context: From public TCR beta signatures came an indication of both CMV infection and matching HLA type. Study conclusions and caveats: CMV-specific TCR beta clonotypes restricted by HLA-C dominated the ex vivo response.

MiXCR, run by TCRdb on the reads, gives a single entry per CDR3 protein. The data contain nearly 450,000 distinct CDR3 sequences, under 40% of them singletons. Germline CDR1 is KGHSH and CDR2 is LQKENI. The CDR3 consists of 15 residues. The rearrangement links TRBV18 to TRBJ1-2; D is undetermined. The origin of this receptor is a human donor in good health (CMV status not recorded). Some clones in this sample may be carry-over from other donors' samples. The sequencing sample was made of PBMCs. The CDR3 reads CASSPSWAAGEVGAF. CDR3 sequence (DNA): TGTGCCAGCTCACCAAGTTGGGCGGCAGGAGAAGTCGGGGCCTTC.